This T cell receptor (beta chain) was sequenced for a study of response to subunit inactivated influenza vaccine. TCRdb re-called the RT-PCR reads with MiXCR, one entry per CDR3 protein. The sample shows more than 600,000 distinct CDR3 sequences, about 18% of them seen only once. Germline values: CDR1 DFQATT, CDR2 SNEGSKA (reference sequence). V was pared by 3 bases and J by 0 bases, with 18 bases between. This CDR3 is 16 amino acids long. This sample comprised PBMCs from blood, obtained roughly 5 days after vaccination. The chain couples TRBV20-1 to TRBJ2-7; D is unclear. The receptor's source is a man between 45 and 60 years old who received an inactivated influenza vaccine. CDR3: CSASGSLGSSSYEQYF. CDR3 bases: TGCAGTGCTAGCGGTTCCTTAGGTAGCAGCTCCTACGAGCAGTACTTC.